A selection of T cell receptor beta chains follows, all from one sample in a study of T cells in Graves' hyperthyroidism and ophthalmopathy. Each CDR3 protein gets one entry after TCRdb re-called the multiplex PCR reads with MiXCR. The table includes hundreds of thousands of distinct CDR3 sequences, under 15% detected once. The sequenced sample was blood. These receptors originate from a man aged 18 to 35 with Graves' ophthalmopathy. Each CDR3 is given with its conserved first and last residue. Each record gives: D gene, V gene, clone size, J gene, CDR3 protein, CDR3 DNA. D genes are given only for firm matches. Where a row states a size, it is once, few, many or the class of an expanded clone; other rows omit it.

d_call: .
v_call: TRBV24-1
clone_size: many
j_call: TRBJ1-1
cdr3_aa: CATGGKNTEAFF
cdr3_nt: TGTGCCACCGGAGGAAAGAACACTGAAGCTTTCTTT

d_call: .
v_call: TRBV3-1
clone_size: .
j_call: TRBJ2-6
cdr3_aa: CASSFGQSANVLTF
cdr3_nt: TGTGCCAGCAGCTTTGGACAGTCCGCCAACGTCCTGACTTTC

d_call: .
v_call: TRBV3-1
clone_size: many
j_call: TRBJ2-3
cdr3_aa: CASSQDPGGGTDTQYF
cdr3_nt: TGTGCCAGCAGCCAAGACCCAGGAGGGGGCACAGATACGCAGTATTTT

d_call: .
v_call: TRBV11-2
clone_size: many
j_call: TRBJ2-2
cdr3_aa: CASSLEVGVAGELFF
cdr3_nt: TGTGCCAGCAGCTTAGAGGTTGGGGTTGCCGGGGAGCTGTTTTTT

d_call: TRBD2
v_call: TRBV11-3
clone_size: many
j_call: TRBJ2-1
cdr3_aa: CASRSGGANEQFF
cdr3_nt: TGTGCCAGCAGGAGCGGGGGGGCCAATGAGCAGTTCTTC

d_call: .
v_call: TRBV6-1
clone_size: many
j_call: TRBJ2-7
cdr3_aa: CASSERPYEQYF
cdr3_nt: TGTGCCAGCAGTGAACGGCCCTACGAGCAGTACTTC

d_call: .
v_call: TRBV9
clone_size: few
j_call: TRBJ2-7
cdr3_aa: CASSATDYRAYEQYF
cdr3_nt: TGTGCCAGCAGCGCGACAGACTATAGGGCCTACGAGCAGTACTTC

d_call: TRBD2
v_call: TRBV13
clone_size: many
j_call: TRBJ2-2
cdr3_aa: CASSARTSGSDTGELFF
cdr3_nt: TGTGCCAGCAGCGCCCGGACTAGCGGTTCGGACACCGGGGAGCTGTTTTTT

d_call: .
v_call: TRBV27
clone_size: few
j_call: TRBJ2-1
cdr3_aa: CASSYGAAGNEQFF
cdr3_nt: TGTGCCAGCAGTTACGGGGCCGCCGGCAATGAGCAGTTCTTC

d_call: TRBD1
v_call: TRBV7-8
clone_size: many
j_call: TRBJ2-1
cdr3_aa: CASNTWTGKDHEQFF
cdr3_nt: TGTGCCAGCAACACTTGGACAGGGAAGGACCATGAGCAGTTCTTC

d_call: TRBD1
v_call: TRBV28
clone_size: many
j_call: TRBJ2-7
cdr3_aa: CASSLAGGEQYF
cdr3_nt: TGTGCCAGCAGTTTAGCAGGGGGTGAGCAGTACTTC

d_call: .
v_call: TRBV6-1
clone_size: few
j_call: TRBJ2-5
cdr3_aa: CASRRLPGHETQYF
cdr3_nt: TGTGCCAGCAGACGACTCCCGGGCCACGAGACCCAGTACTTC

d_call: TRBD2
v_call: TRBV7-2
clone_size: few
j_call: TRBJ2-1
cdr3_aa: CASSSNPPGGGNNEQFF
cdr3_nt: TGTGCCAGCAGCTCGAACCCCCCCGGCGGGGGAAACAATGAGCAGTTCTTC

d_call: .
v_call: TRBV6-1
clone_size: many
j_call: TRBJ2-7
cdr3_aa: CASRLTLTYEQYF
cdr3_nt: TGTGCCAGCAGACTGACACTAACCTACGAGCAGTACTTC

d_call: .
v_call: TRBV19
clone_size: few
j_call: TRBJ1-5
cdr3_aa: CASSMREGGGNQPQHF
cdr3_nt: TGTGCCAGTAGTATGAGGGAGGGAGGCGGCAATCAGCCCCAGCATTTT

d_call: TRBD1
v_call: TRBV6-1
clone_size: few
j_call: TRBJ2-5
cdr3_aa: CAGSGRGQGETQYF
cdr3_nt: TGTGCCGGATCGGGCAGGGGGCAGGGAGAGACCCAGTACTTC

d_call: .
v_call: TRBV2
clone_size: many
j_call: TRBJ2-7
cdr3_aa: CASIRTQSSYEQYF
cdr3_nt: TGTGCCAGCATTAGGACACAGAGCTCCTACGAGCAGTACTTC

d_call: .
v_call: TRBV7-2
clone_size: many
j_call: TRBJ2-3
cdr3_aa: CASSLGAADTQYF
cdr3_nt: TGTGCCAGCAGCTTAGGGGCCGCAGATACGCAGTATTTT

d_call: .
v_call: TRBV11-3
clone_size: many
j_call: TRBJ2-3
cdr3_aa: CASGATRAGNTQYF
cdr3_nt: TGTGCCAGCGGCGCGACCCGGGCCGGGAATACGCAGTATTTT

d_call: .
v_call: TRBV2
clone_size: many
j_call: TRBJ2-1
cdr3_aa: CASSLGGWKDNEQFF
cdr3_nt: TGTGCCAGCAGCCTCGGCGGGTGGAAAGACAATGAGCAGTTCTTC

d_call: TRBD1
v_call: TRBV6-5
clone_size: .
j_call: TRBJ1-1
cdr3_aa: CASSSAWTGGSATEAFF
cdr3_nt: TGTGCCAGCAGTTCCGCCTGGACAGGGGGCTCGGCCACTGAAGCTTTCTTT

d_call: .
v_call: TRBV20-1
clone_size: many
j_call: TRBJ2-3
cdr3_aa: CSARDDTQYF
cdr3_nt: TGCAGTGCTAGAGATGATACGCAGTATTTT

d_call: .
v_call: TRBV7-2
clone_size: many
j_call: TRBJ1-5
cdr3_aa: CASSLQMAQPQHF
cdr3_nt: TGTGCCAGCAGCTTACAGATGGCCCAGCCCCAGCATTTT

d_call: .
v_call: TRBV24-1
clone_size: many
j_call: TRBJ2-3
cdr3_aa: CATSDSRTDTQYF
cdr3_nt: TGTGCCACCAGTGATTCCCGGACAGATACGCAGTATTTT

d_call: .
v_call: TRBV14
clone_size: .
j_call: TRBJ1-6
cdr3_aa: CASSATAYNSPLHF
cdr3_nt: TGTGCCAGCAGCGCAACAGCCTATAATTCACCCCTCCACTTT

d_call: TRBD1
v_call: TRBV5-1
clone_size: .
j_call: TRBJ2-7
cdr3_aa: CASSLYGTGGDEQYF
cdr3_nt: TGCGCCAGCAGCTTGTACGGGACAGGGGGGGACGAGCAGTACTTC

d_call: .
v_call: TRBV30
clone_size: many
j_call: TRBJ2-1
cdr3_aa: CAWGEGTHNEQFF
cdr3_nt: TGTGCCTGGGGCGAGGGAACCCACAATGAGCAGTTCTTC

d_call: TRBD2
v_call: TRBV6-5
clone_size: many
j_call: TRBJ2-1
cdr3_aa: CASSYSPGGRNEQFF
cdr3_nt: TGTGCCAGCAGTTACTCGCCGGGGGGGCGGAATGAGCAGTTCTTC

d_call: TRBD1
v_call: TRBV7-2
clone_size: many
j_call: TRBJ1-3
cdr3_aa: CASSLGTAGTGNTIYF
cdr3_nt: TGTGCCAGCAGCCTCGGGACAGCGGGCACTGGAAACACCATATATTTT

d_call: TRBD2
v_call: TRBV3-1
clone_size: many
j_call: TRBJ2-5
cdr3_aa: CASSQFGLAEQFQETQYF
cdr3_nt: TGTGCCAGCAGCCAGTTTGGACTAGCGGAACAGTTTCAAGAGACCCAGTACTTC

d_call: .
v_call: TRBV19
clone_size: .
j_call: TRBJ1-2
cdr3_aa: CASRTNDRIYGYTF
cdr3_nt: TGTGCCAGTAGAACAAACGACAGGATTTATGGCTACACCTTC

d_call: TRBD1
v_call: TRBV10-3
clone_size: .
j_call: TRBJ1-2
cdr3_aa: CAIRTGEYHGYTF
cdr3_nt: TGTGCCATCCGGACAGGGGAGTACCATGGCTACACCTTC

d_call: .
v_call: TRBV7-8
clone_size: many
j_call: TRBJ2-7
cdr3_aa: CASSLVTYEQYF
cdr3_nt: TGTGCCAGCAGCTTAGTAACCTACGAGCAGTACTTC

d_call: .
v_call: TRBV11-2
clone_size: many
j_call: TRBJ1-1
cdr3_aa: CASSLGREAFF
cdr3_nt: TGTGCCAGCAGCTTAGGGCGTGAAGCTTTCTTT

d_call: .
v_call: TRBV5-6
clone_size: many
j_call: TRBJ1-2
cdr3_aa: CASSYFGGHYGYTF
cdr3_nt: TGTGCCAGCAGCTATTTCGGGGGGCACTATGGCTACACCTTC

d_call: .
v_call: TRBV30
clone_size: .
j_call: TRBJ1-6
cdr3_aa: CAWSERWDMDSPLHF
cdr3_nt: TGTGCCTGGAGTGAACGGTGGGACATGGATTCACCCCTCCACTTT

d_call: .
v_call: TRBV3-1
clone_size: many
j_call: TRBJ2-7
cdr3_aa: CASSQDQGSYEQYF
cdr3_nt: TGTGCCAGCAGCCAAGATCAGGGATCCTACGAGCAGTACTTC

d_call: TRBD2
v_call: TRBV6-1
clone_size: many
j_call: TRBJ2-7
cdr3_aa: CASSDQSSGTHYEQYF
cdr3_nt: TGTGCCAGCAGTGATCAGTCTAGCGGAACGCATTACGAGCAGTACTTC

d_call: .
v_call: TRBV10-3
clone_size: .
j_call: TRBJ2-3
cdr3_aa: CAISKAGTDTQYF
cdr3_nt: TGTGCCATCAGCAAAGCGGGCACAGATACGCAGTATTTT

d_call: TRBD1
v_call: TRBV29-1
clone_size: .
j_call: TRBJ2-5
cdr3_aa: CSARQGAETQYF
cdr3_nt: TGCAGCGCGAGACAGGGGGCCGAGACCCAGTACTTC

d_call: TRBD2
v_call: TRBV10-3
clone_size: many
j_call: TRBJ2-1
cdr3_aa: CAITIAGNDEQFF
cdr3_nt: TGTGCCATCACCATAGCGGGAAACGATGAGCAGTTCTTC